The sequence of this T cell receptor beta chain was determined in a study of early T cells in non-severe SARS-CoV-2 infection. Whole-study context: RNA in bulk from unsorted whole blood was sequenced, and chains were unpaired.

The library protocol tagged individual cDNA molecules with unique molecular identifiers. TCRdb used MiXCR to reprocess the 5' RACE reads, holding one entry per CDR3 protein. The data hold 95,000 to 150,000 distinct CDR3 sequences, with about 15% observed a single time. Germline V gene sequence: CDR1 SGHAT, CDR2 FQNNGV. V was shortened by 7 bases and J by 1 base, with 16 bases between the two germline ends. This CDR3 region has 15 residues. This clonotype has more than one count but fewer than ten. Specimen: whole blood. The chain joins TRBV11-2 to TRBJ1-1; a weak D match, TRBD1 (6 bases). This TCR was sampled from an adult who was a healthcare worker with PCR-confirmed SARS-CoV-2 infection or an uninfected control (not recorded which). The CDR3 reads CASTPPTGPNTEAFF. The CDR3 coding sequence is TGTGCCAGCACCCCTCCGACAGGTCCGAACACTGAAGCTTTCTTT.